The 28 T cell receptor beta chains listed next were all sequenced from one sample in a study of blood T cell repertoires in COVID-19. TCRdb's table, derived via immunoSEQ multiplex PCR, lists solely in-frame clones and lacks some. This table holds 120,000 or so clones, around four fifths found once. The material sequenced was peripheral blood. The receptors originated from a man aged 80 or over with active or convalescent COVID-19.

The J gene is TRBJ2-5, the V gene TRBV6-1, with TRBD1 matching over 9 bases. This CDR3 spans 19 amino acids. CDR1 and CDR2 from the germline V gene are MNHNS and SASEGT. V gave up 2 bases and J gave up 10 bases; unmatched junction bases: 23. CDR3 nucleotide sequence: TGTGCCAGCAGTGAATGGGACAGGGATCGGGGGCGTATGGGGGAGTACCAGTACTTC. Protein sequence: CASSEWDRDRGRMGEYQYF.

The chain joins TRBV9 to TRBJ2-5; D unresolved. The germline V gene has CDR1 SGDLS and CDR2 YYNGEE. CDR3 length: 13 amino acids. V lost 1 base and J 5 bases, leaving 9 bases between the germline ends. Here the CDR3 reads CASSVSVRETQYF. The CDR3 nucleotides read TGTGCCAGCAGCGTAAGCGTCCGGGAGACCCAGTACTTC.

The genes are TRBV7-8 and TRBJ2-7; TRBD2 agrees at 8 bases. The CDR3 is made up of 16 amino acids. Germline V lookup: CDR1 SGHVS, CDR2 FQNEAQ. The V segment lost 5 bases and the J segment 6 bases; nucleotides outside the gene matches: 15. The CDR3 spells CASSPSEVRGEGEQYF. Written as DNA, the CDR3 is TGTGCCAGCAGCCCGTCCGAGGTGCGGGGGGAAGGCGAGCAGTACTTC.

The J gene is TRBJ2-3, the V gene TRBV9; D might be TRBD1 (6 bases). Germline V gives CDR1 SGDLS, CDR2 YYNGEE. The V gene lost 2 bases and the J gene lost 2 bases, with 12 bases spanning the gap. The CDR3 extends over 15 amino acids. The CDR3 DNA is TGTGCCAGCAGCGTCACAGGGACCCTCACAGATACGCAGTATTTT. Translated: CASSVTGTLTDTQYF.

V is TRBV27 and J is TRBJ1-2, with 7 bases identical to TRBD1. Germline-derived CDR1 and CDR2 are MNHEY and SMNVEV (reference sequence). This CDR3 is built from 14 residues. Trimming removed 7 bases from V and 0 bases from J; junction bases left unmatched: 5. For the CDR3, the DNA is TGTGCCAGCACCCCGACAGGGACTAACTATGGCTACACCTTC. Translation: CASTPTGTNYGYTF.

The rearrangement links TRBV6-2 or TRBV6-3 to TRBJ2-5, with a weak D call TRBD2 (6 bases). There are 15 residues in the CDR3. From germline, CDR1 is MNHEY and CDR2 SVGEGT. With 0 bases removed from V and 4 bases from J, the gap between germline ends came to 12 bases. The DNA for the CDR3 is TGTGCCAGCAGTTACTCGACGCAGGGAGGAGAGACCCAGTACTTC. It specifies CASSYSTQGGETQYF.

The CDR3 loop is CASSPRTSGSRDEQFF. Here the CDR3 DNA reads TGTGCCAGCAGCCCACGGACTAGCGGGTCAAGGGATGAGCAGTTCTTC. The chain carries TRBV7-8 and TRBJ2-1; 11 bases are a match to TRBD2. The CDR3 has 16 residues. Germline values: CDR1 SGHVS, CDR2 FQNEAQ. Unmatched junction bases numbered 11, after V lost 5 bases and J lost 8 bases.

This chain joins TRBV2 and TRBJ1-1, with D possibly matching TRBD1 (6 bases). The CDR3 spans 13 residues. Trimming pared 3 bases from V and 3 bases from J, leaving 8 bases between. The germline gives CDR1 SNHLY, CDR2 FYNNEI. CDR3 sequence: CASSDQGYTEAFF. The CDR3 coding sequence is TGTGCCAGCAGTGACCAGGGGTACACTGAAGCTTTCTTT.

The chain carries TRBV28 and TRBJ2-2; 10 nucleotides line up with TRBD1. The CDR3 covers 13 residues. V lost 8 bases to trimming and J lost 6 bases; unmatched junction nucleotides: 3. In germline, CDR1 is MDHEN, CDR2 SYDVKM. Written as DNA, the CDR3 is TGTGCCAGCGGACAGGGGGGCGCCGGGGAGCTGTTTTTT. This encodes CASGQGGAGELFF.

The rearrangement links TRBV5-1 to TRBJ2-5; 7 bases align to TRBD1. V trimming: 4 bases; J trimming: 5 bases; junction bases outside the gene matches: 8. This CDR3 is 14 amino acids long. Looked up from germline, CDR1 is SGHRS and CDR2 is YFSETQ. For the CDR3, the DNA is TGCGCCAGCAGCCCGACAGGGAGTTTTGAGACCCAGTACTTC. Its protein is CASSPTGSFETQYF.

The rearrangement links TRBV7-2 to TRBJ1-6; D possibly corresponds to TRBD1 (5 bases). CDR1 and CDR2 (germline): SGHTA, FQGNSA. The CDR3 spans 14 residues. Trimming left V 5 bases short and J 4 bases short, with 9 bases between. This CDR3 reads CASSTRQYNSPLHF. CDR3 in DNA: TGTGCCAGCAGCACCCGACAGTATAATTCACCCCTCCACTTT.

This clone was detected only a few times. The same CDR3 is also encoded by other DNA sequences in this sample. The genes are TRBV7-2 and TRBJ2-1, with D possibly matching TRBD2 (6 bases). There are 15 residues in the CDR3. V dropped 1 base and J dropped 4 bases, with 11 bases sitting between them. Per germline, CDR1 SGHTA and CDR2 FQGNSA. CDR3 nucleotides: TGTGCCAGCAGCTTAGGCAGTGGGGGGTACAATGAGCAGTTCTTC. It encodes CASSLGSGGYNEQFF.

The chain joins TRBV10-3 to TRBJ1-5; D possibly corresponds to TRBD1 (6 bases). The germline V gene encodes CDR1 ENHRY and CDR2 SYGVKD. This CDR3 region has 13 residues. The V end was cut by 8 bases, the J end by 4 bases, with 12 bases between. The CDR3 here is CAIHRDTNQPQHF. The CDR3 DNA follows: TGTGCCATCCATAGGGACACTAATCAGCCCCAGCATTTT.

V and J are TRBV2 and TRBJ2-3; D is uncertain. V shed 7 bases and J shed 6 bases, with 11 bases lying between them. CDR3 size: 12 residues. The germline CDR1 and CDR2 sequences are SNHLY and FYNNEI. In nucleotides, the CDR3 is TGTGCCAGCACCCCCCAGGCGGATACGCAGTATTTT. Amino acids: CASTPQADTQYF. Complete variable domain (other parts from reference TRBV2 and TRBJ2-3): EPEVTQTPSHQVTQMGQEVILRCVPISNHLYFYWYRQILGQKVEFLVSFYNNEISEKSEIFDDQFSVERPDGSNFTLKIRSTKLEDSAMYFCASTPQADTQYFGPGTRLTVL.

CDR3 residues: CASSLLGTGSIQYF. CDR3 sequence (DNA): TGTGCCAGCAGCTTGTTGGGGACAGGGAGCATTCAGTACTTC. This chain joins TRBV5-6 and TRBJ2-4; 9 bases agree with TRBD1. After removal of 1 base from V and 9 bases from J, the junction contained 5 bases not matched to a gene. Germline-derived CDR1 and CDR2 are SGHDT and YYEEEE. CDR3 length: 14 residues.

This clone was observed once. The CDR3, as DNA: TGTGCCAGCAGCTGGGGTGAGGGCAAAGCTTTCTTT. Protein sequence: CASSWGEGKAFF. The chain uses TRBV5-6 and TRBJ1-1; D is unresolved. This CDR3 is built from 12 residues. Trimming removed 3 bases from V and 9 bases from J, with 12 bases in between. Germline loops: CDR1 SGHDT, CDR2 YYEEEE.

The chain combines TRBV4-1 with TRBJ2-7; 9 bases agree with TRBD1. Germline CDR1 is MGHRA and CDR2 is YSYEKL. The CDR3 contains 15 residues. Losses at the gene ends were 1 base for V and 6 bases for J; bases not matched to a gene: 7. The CDR3 sequence is CASSQVLGQGFEQYF. CDR3 coding DNA: TGCGCCAGCAGCCAAGTTTTGGGACAGGGTTTCGAGCAGTACTTC.

This rearrangement joins TRBV18 to TRBJ2-2; D not resolved. Trimming took off 0 bases at V and 7 bases at J, with 9 bases between the two ends. The CDR3 consists of 14 residues. Germline CDR1 KGHSH, CDR2 LQKENI. The CDR3 reads CASSPPRGSGELFF. The DNA of the CDR3 is TGTGCCAGCTCACCACCGCGAGGTAGCGGGGAGCTGTTTTTT.

The chain couples TRBV2 to TRBJ1-6; D perhaps matches TRBD1 (5 bases). Looked up from germline, CDR1 is SNHLY and CDR2 is FYNNEI. This CDR3 has 14 amino acids. Trimming cost V 6 bases and J 7 bases, with 13 bases left between them. The CDR3 sequence is CASSQTTENSPLHF. The CDR3 coding sequence is TGTGCCAGCAGCCAGACGACAGAGAATTCACCCCTCCACTTT.

V gene TRBV5-1 combines with J gene TRBJ1-2, with no clear D. The V end was cut by 5 bases, the J end by 2 bases, with 13 bases between. The length of the CDR3 is 14 residues. CDR1 SGHRS and CDR2 YFSETQ come from the germline V gene. CDR3 amino acids: CASSLIGGNYGYTF. The CDR3 nucleotides are TGCGCCAGCAGTCTTATTGGCGGGAACTATGGCTACACCTTC. Filled out from reference TRBV5-1 and TRBJ1-2, the complete variable domain reads KAGVTQTPRYLIKTRGQQVTLSCSPISGHRSVSWYQQTPGQGLQFLFEYFSETQRNKGNFPGRFSGRQFSNSRSEMNVSTLELGDSALYLCASSLIGGNYGYTFGSGTRLTVV.

The chain uses TRBV5-4 and TRBJ2-2, with unresolved D. Germline CDR1 is SGHNT and CDR2 is YYREEE (reference sequence). The CDR3 runs to 15 residues. Deletions cut 2 bases from V and 0 bases from J, with 8 bases between. CDR3 in amino acids: CASSFAESNTGELFF. CDR3 nucleotide sequence: TGTGCCAGCAGCTTCGCGGAATCGAACACCGGGGAGCTGTTTTTT.

The chain combines TRBV14 with TRBJ2-7; D is possibly TRBD2 (7 bases). The germline CDR1 and CDR2 sequences are SGHDN and FVKESK. Trimming cost V 5 bases and J 0 bases, with 17 bases left between them. The CDR3 sequence is 16 residues long. The CDR3 sequence: CASSSLGGGPSYEQYF. CDR3 coding DNA: TGTGCCAGCAGCTCCTTAGGGGGGGGTCCCTCCTACGAGCAGTACTTC.

Concerning this clone: At one of its ends the junction is not consistent with the germline gene, which may arise from a read error. The chain has TRBV27 and TRBJ1-1; tentatively, D is TRBD1 (6 bases). There are 13 residues in the CDR3. Germline values: CDR1 MNHEY, CDR2 SMNVEV (reference sequence). CDR3 amino acids: CASRTRGNAEAFF. The DNA of the CDR3 is TGTGCCAGCAGAACAAGGGGGAACGCTGAAGCTTTCTTT.

This chain links TRBV7-2 with TRBJ2-1; the D is unclear. The CDR3 runs to 14 residues. With 5 bases removed from V and 8 bases from J, the gap between germline ends came to 16 bases. From germline, CDR1 is SGHTA and CDR2 FQGNSA. CDR3 in amino acids: CASSIDFQVDEQFF. The CDR3 region has the DNA TGTGCCAGCAGCATAGACTTCCAAGTCGATGAGCAGTTCTTC.

This chain links TRBV6-4 with TRBJ2-1; the match to TRBD2 covers 11 bases. Germline CDR1 and CDR2: MRHNA and SNTAGT. The CDR3 has 16 residues. Trimming cost V 0 bases and J 7 bases; bases outside gene matches: 5. CDR3 protein: CASSDSPSGGMNEQFF. Written as DNA, the CDR3 is TGTGCCAGCAGTGACTCACCTAGCGGGGGGATGAATGAGCAGTTCTTC.

The chain joins TRBV7-6 to TRBJ1-4, with D possibly TRBD1 on 6 matching bases. The V and J ends lost 0 bases and 1 base respectively, with 12 bases between them. The length of the CDR3 is 17 residues. CDR1 is SGHVS and CDR2 is FNYEAQ in the germline V gene. The chain's CDR3 is CASSLALGAETNEKLFF. The CDR3 DNA reads TGTGCCAGCAGCTTAGCGCTGGGGGCCGAAACTAATGAAAAACTGTTTTTT.

A single count supports this clone. The CDR3 is CASSPKRLAGGSYEQYF. CDR3 in DNA: TGTGCCAGCTCTCCCAAGCGGTTGGCAGGGGGATCCTACGAGCAGTACTTC. The chain has TRBV18 and TRBJ2-7; 7 nucleotides agree with TRBD1. The CDR3 is 17 residues long. Germline lookup yields CDR1 KGHSH and CDR2 LQKENI. After removal of 6 bases from V and 1 base from J, the junction contained 15 bases not matched to a gene.

The gene calls are TRBV2 and TRBJ1-1; no clear D gene. Between the trimmed V and J ends, which lost 3 bases and 0 bases, there was a span of 8 bases. This CDR3 region has 14 residues. Germline CDR1 SNHLY, CDR2 FYNNEI. In DNA form, the CDR3 reads TGTGCCAGCAGTGACAGGTTTTTGAACACTGAAGCTTTCTTT. Translated: CASSDRFLNTEAFF.